The clone carrying this T cell receptor (beta chain) came up many times. The sample is drawn from a study of molecular identifiers for immune sequencing clone quantification. The CDR3 runs 13 residues. From germline, CDR1 is MNHEY and CDR2 SVGEGT. Trimming took off 2 bases at V and 3 bases at J, with 7 bases between the two ends. TCRdb re-analysed the PCR reads in MiXCR, keeping a single row per CDR3 protein. Of about 640,000 distinct CDR3 sequences in the sample, nearly 20% were seen once. The receptor was derived from a human donor in good health. Some libraries in this study had Jurkat cell RNA spiked in. The specimen sequenced was naive CD8+ T cells from blood, with Jurkat cell RNA spiked in. As for subset: FACS-sorted CD8+CD4-CCR7+CD45RA+ naive T cells. The V and J genes are TRBV6-2 or TRBV6-3 and TRBJ1-1; unclear D gene. Here the CDR3 reads CASSYGPDTEAFF. The CDR3 DNA sequence: TGTGCCAGCAGTTACGGGCCCGACACTGAAGCTTTCTTT.